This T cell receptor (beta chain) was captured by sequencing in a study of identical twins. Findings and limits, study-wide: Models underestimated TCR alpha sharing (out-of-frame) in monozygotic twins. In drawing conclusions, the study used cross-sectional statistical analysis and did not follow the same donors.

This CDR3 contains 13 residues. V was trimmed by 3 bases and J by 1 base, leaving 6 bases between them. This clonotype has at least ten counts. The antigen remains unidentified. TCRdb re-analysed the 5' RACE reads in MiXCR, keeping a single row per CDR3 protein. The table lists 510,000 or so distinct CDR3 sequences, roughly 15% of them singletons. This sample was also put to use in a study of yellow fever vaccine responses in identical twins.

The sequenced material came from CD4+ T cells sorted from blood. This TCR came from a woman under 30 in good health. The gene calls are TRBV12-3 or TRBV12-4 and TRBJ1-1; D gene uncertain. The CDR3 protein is CASSFIQNTEAFF. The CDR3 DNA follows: TGTGCCAGCAGTTTTATACAGAACACTGAAGCTTTCTTT.